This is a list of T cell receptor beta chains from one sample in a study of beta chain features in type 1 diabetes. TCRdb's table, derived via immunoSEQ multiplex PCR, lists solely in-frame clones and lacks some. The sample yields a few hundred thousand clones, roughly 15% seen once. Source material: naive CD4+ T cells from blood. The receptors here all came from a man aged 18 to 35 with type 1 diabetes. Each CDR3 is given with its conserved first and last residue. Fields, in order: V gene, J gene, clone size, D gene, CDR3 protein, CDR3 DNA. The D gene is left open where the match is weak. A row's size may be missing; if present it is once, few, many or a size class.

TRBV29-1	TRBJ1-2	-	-	CSAPRGGNYGYTF	TGCAGCGCTCCTAGGGGGGGTAACTATGGCTACACCTTC
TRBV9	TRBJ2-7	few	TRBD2	CASSVLSGTYEQYF	TGTGCCAGCAGCGTACTTAGCGGGACCTACGAGCAGTACTTC
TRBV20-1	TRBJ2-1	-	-	CSARDIDEQFF	TGCAGTGCTAGAGATATAGATGAGCAGTTCTTC
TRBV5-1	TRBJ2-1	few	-	CASSSATSGSYNEQFF	TGCGCCAGCAGTTCGGCCACCTCAGGCTCCTACAATGAGCAGTTCTTC
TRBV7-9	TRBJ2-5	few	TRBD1	CASSLPDRGRETQYF	TGTGCCAGCAGCTTACCCGACAGGGGGAGAGAGACCCAGTACTTC
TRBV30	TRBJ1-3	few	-	CATEWKAGNTIYF	TGTGCCACGGAGTGGAAGGCCGGAAACACCATATATTTT
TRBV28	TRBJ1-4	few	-	CATKQGRNEKLFF	TGTGCCACCAAACAGGGAAGGAATGAAAAACTGTTTTTT
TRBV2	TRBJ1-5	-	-	CASSEVEVNQPQHF	TGTGCCAGCAGTGAAGTTGAGGTAAATCAGCCCCAGCATTTT
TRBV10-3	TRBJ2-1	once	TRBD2	CAISPSGDSYNEQFF	TGTGCCATCAGTCCGAGCGGGGACTCCTACAATGAGCAGTTCTTC
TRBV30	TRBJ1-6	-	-	CAWSGQPSSPLHF	TGTGCCTGGAGTGGACAGCCAAGTTCACCCCTCCACTTT